What follows is one TCR beta chain and its context. This entry belongs to a study of control samples from healthy donors and cancer patients. V lost 7 bases and J lost 3, with 12 bases in between. Germline CDR1 and CDR2: MDHEN and SYDVKM. CDR3 length: 13 amino acids. This table comes from immunoSEQ multiplex PCR, and its TCRdb copy is limited to in-frame clones, with some not included. The sample shows 91,000 or so clones, about nine tenths of them seen only once. This clonotype originated in a woman aged 30 to 39 in good health. The rearrangement links TRBV28 to TRBJ1-2; D is unresolved. Sequencing was done on a sample of blood. The CDR3: CASNEGGDYGYTF. CDR3 in DNA: TGTGCCAGCAACGAGGGTGGGGACTATGGCTACACCTTC.